A selection of T cell receptor beta chains follows, all from one sample in a study of breast tumors, draining lymph nodes, adjacent tissues. In TCRdb, the multiplex PCR reads were re-called with MiXCR into one record per CDR3 protein. The sample holds about 46,000 distinct CDR3 sequences, 23% seen once. Sequencing used breast tumor tissue. All receptors come from a female donor with breast cancer. Some clones in this sample may be carry-over from other donors' samples. CDR3s leave out the opening cysteine and the closing phenylalanine or tryptophan. Fields, in order: V gene, J gene, CDR3 protein.

>TRBV19|TRBJ2-1
ASSKLPGQINEQF
>TRBV10-3|TRBJ1-2
AISGQKDGYT
>TRBV20-1|TRBJ1-3
SAGGHSGNTIY
>TRBV6-5|TRBJ2-7
ASSYSTGLSYEQY
>TRBV12-3/TRBV12-4|TRBJ2-7
ASRAGTSGSEQY
>TRBV5-5|TRBJ2-2
ASSPQWNTGELF
>TRBV3-1|TRBJ1-2
ASSQTDRRTVGYT
>TRBV20-1|TRBJ1-3
SVLDSGNTIY
>TRBV6-4|TRBJ1-6
ASSVGATNSPLH
>TRBV7-9|TRBJ1-4
ASTGQGAFGKLF
>TRBV2|TRBJ2-4
ASEGQAKNIQY
>TRBV7-9|TRBJ1-5
ASSNKDQPQH
>TRBV15|TRBJ1-4
ATSGVQGQNEKLF
>TRBV24-1|TRBJ1-5
ATGNDQPQH
>TRBV9|TRBJ2-1
ASSVVGSSYNEQF